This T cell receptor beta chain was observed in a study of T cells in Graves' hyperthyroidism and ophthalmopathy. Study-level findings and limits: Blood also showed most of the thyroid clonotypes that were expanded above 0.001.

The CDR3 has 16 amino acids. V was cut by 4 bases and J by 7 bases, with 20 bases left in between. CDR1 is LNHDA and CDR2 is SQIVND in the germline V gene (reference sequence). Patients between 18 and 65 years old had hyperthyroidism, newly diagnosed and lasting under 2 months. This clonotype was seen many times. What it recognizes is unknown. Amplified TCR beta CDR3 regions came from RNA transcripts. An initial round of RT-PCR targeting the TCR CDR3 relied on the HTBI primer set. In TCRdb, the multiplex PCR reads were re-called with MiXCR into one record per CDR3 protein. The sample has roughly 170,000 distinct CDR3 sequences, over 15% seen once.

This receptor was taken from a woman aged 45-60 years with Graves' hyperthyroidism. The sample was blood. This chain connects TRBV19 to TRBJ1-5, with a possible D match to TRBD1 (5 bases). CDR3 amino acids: CASSKVRGPGLQPQHF. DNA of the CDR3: TGTGCCAGTAGTAAGGTGAGGGGCCCAGGGTTACAGCCCCAGCATTTT.